This TCR beta chain was found in a study of shared clonotypes between healthy human individuals. Overall study findings and caveats: Represented diversity, genetic and exposure-history alike, was limited by few donors. A generally larger estimated richness was seen in naive subsets than in memory subsets. Only blood was sampled, and tissue TCR repertoires likely differ from blood ones.

As for this clone: Its specificity is unknown. Other DNA sequences within the sample encode an identical CDR3.

Data came from immunoSEQ multiplex PCR; TCRdb stores just in-frame clones and leaves some out. The sample lists 2.3 million or so clones; approximately 93% were seen once. The CDR3 consists of 16 residues. V dropped 4 bases and J dropped 0; count of bases not matched to a gene: 8. Germline assignment: CDR1 LGHNA and CDR2 YNFKEQ. The sequence was obtained from a man between 18 and 35 years old in good health. Some clones in this sample may be carry-over from other donors' samples. The sequenced sample consisted of naive CD4+ T cells from PBMCs. Subset here: CD45RA+ positively selected. The chain uses TRBV4-2 and TRBJ2-7, with 8 bases matching TRBD2. DNA for the CDR3: TGTGCCAGCAGCCGGTCGACTAGCGTAAGCTCCTACGAGCAGTACTTC. Translating gives CASSRSTSVSSYEQYF.